What follows describes a single T cell receptor beta chain. Its antigen target is currently unknown. Base-call qualities are not available, and no considerably larger clone is one nucleotide away. TCRbeta CDR3 regions were amplified from genomic DNA using the immunoSEQ Assay, a bias-controlled multiplex PCR. The published analysis was carried out like this. The number of nucleated cells in each sample was estimated by amplification of reference gene primers within the assay. To quantify the absolute abundance of each unique TCRbeta CDR3 rearrangement, sequence reads were collapsed and filtered. For each sample, productive Simpson clonality was calculated by taking the square root of Simpson's diversity index across productive rearrangements. TCRdb took over this immuneACCESS table, retaining in-frame rearrangements with V and J assigned. Such tables are incomplete; in checked studies, under half of the missing clones stem from an unresolved V gene, and the remainder is unexplained. V and J calls and clone size come straight from that table; D and trimming were deduced from the DNA. Within this sample are approximately 210,000 clones, with almost 85% of them counted one time only. The ten top clones hold approximately 8% of the sample.

Collaborating institutions collected whole blood in K2EDTA tubes following their own protocols. For TCRbeta analysis, collaborators shipped samples as frozen whole blood, isolated PBMCs, or DNA extracted from either of those sample types. This record belongs to a study of blood T cell repertoires in COVID-19 (dated by TCRdb to 2018 to 2021). As for the study more broadly: The collaborator samples originated in the United States, Italy and Spain and spanned the acute and convalescent phases of COVID-19. Sample metadata almost always included a de-identified subject ID, COVID-19 status, age in years and sex. Where available, HLA class I and class II types were taken from metadata supplied by the sample provider and were not determined by assay-based typing. The prospective study material was composed of cDNA or gDNA derived from T cells, B-cell-depleted T cells, or PBMCs. The repertoires were released in a freely available public database intended as a resource for research on the immune response to SARS-CoV-2. Samples were obtained from the ongoing ImmuneRACE study (first 160 participants) and from approximately 1,200 subjects provided by 6 global collaborators. The dataset comprised deeply sampled blood TCRbeta repertoires from subjects exposed to, actively infected with, or recovered from COVID-19. What the work shows at the level of the full study, not this receptor alone: Clinical and demographic metadata were provided uncurated, with the amount varying by source and participant.

V is shortened by 6 bases, J by 4 bases, and the region joining them spans 10 bases. The germline V gene (reference sequence) yields DFQATT for CDR1 and SNEGSKA for CDR2. Counted from cysteine to phenylalanine, this CDR3 has 11 amino acids. The only DNA kept is the CDR3, 33 bases in frame from the first base. The sequence links TRBV20-1 to TRBJ2-7; TRBD1 is possibly the D segment (6 matching bases). The specimen was peripheral blood. The sequence was obtained from a woman aged 45-60 years with active or convalescent COVID-19. The sequenced DNA: TGCAGTGCAGCCAGGGGTTACGAGCAGTACTTC. Translation gives CSAARGYEQYF.